These T cell receptor beta chains were read from a single sample in a study of blood T cell repertoires in COVID-19. Here immunoSEQ multiplex PCR was the method, and the copy in TCRdb shows in-frame clones only, minus some. The sample includes roughly 230,000 clones, about 82% seen only once; the top ten take more than 4.5%. Sequencing used peripheral blood. The receptors stem from a man aged 50-60 years with COVID-19, enrolled during active disease. Both conserved end residues are part of each CDR3. A D gene is named only where the DNA matches it firmly. The size field is filled for only some rows; it gives once, few, many or a size class.

>TRBD1|TRBJ1-1|TRBV5-1|.
TGCGCCAGCAGCTTAACCGGGACAGGGAAAACTGAAGCTTTCTTT
CASSLTGTGKTEAFF
>.|TRBJ1-5|TRBV10-3|.
TGTGCCATCAGTGAGTCTACAGGGACACACCAGCCCCAGCATTTT
CAISESTGTHQPQHF
>.|TRBJ1-6|TRBV27|.
TGTGCCAGCAGTCCCCTCAGTTTGGGGGCCAGGAATAATTCACCCCTCCACTTT
CASSPLSLGARNNSPLHF
>TRBD2|TRBJ2-3|TRBV4-1|.
TGCGCCAGCAGCCCAAGACTAGCGGTTAGCACAGATACGCAGTATTTT
CASSPRLAVSTDTQYF
>TRBD1|TRBJ2-5|TRBV6-2/TRBV6-3|.
TGTGCCAGCAGTTCGGCAGGGGGCTCAGAGACCCAGTACTTC
CASSSAGGSETQYF
>.|TRBJ1-4|TRBV13|.
TGTGCCAGCAGCATGTCCTGGGGGGGCGGCGGGGAAAAACTGTTTTTT
CASSMSWGGGGEKLFF
>TRBD1|TRBJ1-1|TRBV5-6|once
TGTGCCAGCAGGCGACAGGGAAACACTGAAGCTTTCTTT
CASRRQGNTEAFF
>.|TRBJ1-5|TRBV7-2|.
TGTGCCAGCAGTCCAAATAGCAATCAGCCCCAGCATTTT
CASSPNSNQPQHF
>TRBD1|TRBJ2-2|TRBV24-1|.
TGTGCCACCAGTGGTCCTGGACAGGGAGAATCGGTCACCGGGGAGCTGTTTTTT
CATSGPGQGESVTGELFF
>.|TRBJ1-1|TRBV29-1|.
TGCAGCGTCAACTTCTTCGGCGGTGAAGGATTGAACACTGAAGCTTTCTTT
CSVNFFGGEGLNTEAFF
>TRBD1|TRBJ1-2|TRBV3-1/TRBV3-2|.
TGTGCCAGCAGCCTTCGAGACAGGGGGATGTACTATGGCTACACCTTC
CASSLRDRGMYYGYTF
>.|TRBJ1-1|TRBV3-1/TRBV3-2|.
TGTGCCAGCAGCCCCGATGGGAGGGCTTGGACTGAAGCTTTCTTT
CASSPDGRAWTEAFF
>TRBD2|TRBJ2-1|TRBV7-3|.
TGTGCCAGCAGCCCGAATGGGGGGGTTTTGTACAATGAGCAGTTCTTC
CASSPNGGVLYNEQFF
>.|TRBJ2-1|TRBV7-2|.
TGTGCCAGCAGCTCCCGACAGGGGTCGGGGGGTGAGCAGTTCTTC
CASSSRQGSGGEQFF
>TRBD2|TRBJ2-7|TRBV7-2|.
TGTGCCAGCAGCTCTAGCGGGGGATACGAGCAGTACTTC
CASSSSGGYEQYF
>.|TRBJ2-7|TRBV24-1|.
TGTGCCACCAGTGACCCGGGACAAAAAGACTACGAGCAGTACTTC
CATSDPGQKDYEQYF
>.|TRBJ2-1|TRBV6-5|.
TGTGCCGCGTCGGGCGGGGCGAATGAGCAGTTCTTC
CAASGGANEQFF
>TRBD2|TRBJ2-5|TRBV19|.
TGTGCCACCGAGCGGGGAGAGACCCAGTACTTC
CATERGETQYF
>TRBD2|TRBJ2-5|TRBV29-1|.
TGCAGCGTTGGACTAGCGGGGCGAGAGACCCAGTACTTC
CSVGLAGRETQYF
>TRBD1|TRBJ1-3|TRBV29-1|.
TGCAGCGTTGGGGCAGGGGGCGGCGGAAACACCATATATTTT
CSVGAGGGGNTIYF
>.|TRBJ2-7|TRBV5-4|.
TGTGCCAGCAGCTTGGAAAAGGGGCCCCACGAGCAGTACTTC
CASSLEKGPHEQYF
>TRBD1|TRBJ1-1|TRBV19|.
TGTGCCAGTAGTCCTCGGGACAGACTAGAAGCTTTCTTT
CASSPRDRLEAFF
>TRBD2|TRBJ2-3|TRBV3-1/TRBV3-2|.
TGTGCCAGCAGCCCGGGTGGGAGGGTTACGCAGTATTTT
CASSPGGRVTQYF
>TRBD2|TRBJ2-5|TRBV30|.
TGTGCCTGGAGTGTCGGACTAGCGGGGTGGGGGCCCCAGTACTTC
CAWSVGLAGWGPQYF
>TRBD1|TRBJ2-7|TRBV28|.
TGTGCCAGCAGTTTAGGAACAGGGGCCTACGAGCAGTACTTC
CASSLGTGAYEQYF
>TRBD2|TRBJ2-3|TRBV27|.
TGTGCCAGCAGTAACAAGCGGGGGGTTAGCACAGATACGCAGTATTTT
CASSNKRGVSTDTQYF
>TRBD1|TRBJ2-7|TRBV3-1/TRBV3-2|.
TGTGCCAGCAGCCTTTGGACAGGGCGGAACGAGCAGTACTTC
CASSLWTGRNEQYF
>TRBD1|TRBJ1-2|TRBV7-2|.
TGTGCCAGCAGCATAGACAGGGACCGCGGCTACACCTTC
CASSIDRDRGYTF
>.|TRBJ1-1|TRBV7-3|.
TGTGCCAGCAGCGCGGGACCTAAGAACACTGAAGCTTTCTTT
CASSAGPKNTEAFF
>.|TRBJ2-7|TRBV18|.
TGTGCCAGCTCACCACGAGTCTACGAGCAGTACTTC
CASSPRVYEQYF
>.|TRBJ2-7|TRBV21-1|.
TGTGCCAGCAGCAAGATTCTAGCGGGATACCTACTATATGAACTGTTTGAGCAGTACTTC
CASSKILAGYLLYELFEQYF
>.|TRBJ2-7|TRBV4-1|.
TGCGCCAGCAGCCAAACACTTAACAGGGTGGGGGAGCAGTACTTC
CASSQTLNRVGEQYF
>TRBD2|TRBJ2-1|TRBV29-1|.
TGCAGCGTTGGGGGGGGAACTTGGGACGGAACCTACAATGAGCAGTTCTTC
CSVGGGTWDGTYNEQFF
>.|TRBJ2-7|TRBV6-2/TRBV6-3|once
TGTGCCAGCAGCCCTGACTATTCTTCCTACGAGCAGTACTTC
CASSPDYSSYEQYF
>TRBD2|TRBJ2-5|TRBV5-1|.
TGCGCCAGCAGCTTGGCCGGGGTAGCGGGTGGCCAAGAGACCCAGTACTTC
CASSLAGVAGGQETQYF
>.|TRBJ2-1|TRBV5-1|.
TGCGCCAGCAGCTTGGGGGCCCCCCTCGGGGGTGAGCAGTTCTTC
CASSLGAPLGGEQFF
>TRBD1|TRBJ1-4|TRBV10-3|.
TGTGCCATCAGTGAGACGCCGGGGGTGGGACAGGCCTATGAAAAACTGTTTTTT
CAISETPGVGQAYEKLFF
>.|TRBJ2-3|TRBV19|.
TGTGCCAGTAGCATAGTCGCGTCGGGGGGCACAGATACGCAGTATTTT
CASSIVASGGTDTQYF
>TRBD2|TRBJ2-5|TRBV18|.
TGTGCCAGCTCACCTGCTAGCGGGGGTCAAGAGACCCAGTACTTC
CASSPASGGQETQYF
>TRBD1|TRBJ2-7|TRBV5-4|.
TGTGCCAGCAGCTTCCCGGGACAGTCCTACGAGCAGTACTTC
CASSFPGQSYEQYF
>TRBD1|TRBJ1-6|TRBV6-6|.
TGTGCCAGCAGTAAAGGACAGGGGAATTCACCCCTCCACTTT
CASSKGQGNSPLHF
>.|TRBJ2-2|TRBV30|.
TGTGCCTGGAGGTCAGTTGCCGGGGAGCTGTTTTTT
CAWRSVAGELFF
>.|TRBJ2-2|TRBV6-5|.
TGTGCCAGCAGAGCCCTAGAGAACACCGGGGAGCTGTTTTTT
CASRALENTGELFF
>TRBD2|TRBJ2-5|TRBV6-1|.
TGTGCCAGCAGTTCGACTAGCGGTTACCAAGAGACCCAGTACTTC
CASSSTSGYQETQYF
>.|TRBJ1-6|TRBV5-1|once
TGCGCCAGCAGCAAATGGACAGCCGATAATTCACCCCTCCATTTT
CASSKWTADNSPLHF
>.|TRBJ2-7|TRBV20-1|few
TGCAGCCCCCTGAGCTCCTACGAGCAGTACTTC
CSPLSSYEQYF
>TRBD2|TRBJ2-3|TRBV11-2|.
TGTGCCAGCACTCGACTAGCGGGGGGGCTTGGCACAGATACGCAGTATTTT
CASTRLAGGLGTDTQYF
>TRBD2|TRBJ2-2|TRBV4-2|.
TGTGCCAGCAGCCCAGGACTAGCGGGGATCGGGACCGGGGAGCTGTTTTTT
CASSPGLAGIGTGELFF
>TRBD1|TRBJ1-2|TRBV19|.
TGTGCCAGTAGTATAACCGGACAGGGGGCGGATGGCTACACCTTC
CASSITGQGADGYTF
>.|TRBJ1-3|TRBV9|.
TGTGCCAGCAGTGTGAGTGGAAACACCATATATTTT
CASSVSGNTIYF
>.|TRBJ1-1|TRBV3-1/TRBV3-2|.
TGTGCCTCCGGAGAGTATTCGGCTTTCTTT
CASGEYSAFF
>.|TRBJ1-2|TRBV6-5|.
TGTGCCAGCAGTTCCCCCTTCTATGGCTACACCTTC
CASSSPFYGYTF